Listed here are 22 T cell receptor beta chains from one sample, sequenced in a study of shared clonotypes between healthy human individuals (dated by TCRdb to 2019 to 2021). The library came from the immunoSEQ multiplex PCR assay. Not all clones reach the TCRdb copy of this immuneACCESS table, which keeps in-frame sequences only. Checked studies attribute under half of the gap to unresolved V genes and leave the rest unexplained. Present in this sample are some 1.5 million clones, about 98% of which were seen just once. The ten largest clones take up about 0.45% of the sample. The source material was naive CD4+ T cells sorted from blood. The sample's cell subset or site label, in plain terms: CD45RA+ positively selected. The source of these receptors is a man aged 30-40 years in good health.

To note about this clone: Within the sample, other DNA sequences also encode this same CDR3. This rearrangement joins TRBV9 to TRBJ2-3; possible D gene TRBD1, 5 bases. Germline lookup yields CDR1 SGDLS and CDR2 YYNGEE. This CDR3 spans 15 amino acids. The V end was cut by 0 bases, the J end by 1 base, with 9 bases between. For the CDR3, the DNA is TGTGCCAGCAGCGTAGAGGGGCTGGGCACAGATACGCAGTATTTT. This sequence encodes CASSVEGLGTDTQYF.

The V call is TRBV28, the J call TRBJ2-5; D is perhaps TRBD2 (7 bases). V was trimmed by 6 bases and J by 5 bases, leaving 19 bases between them. The length of the CDR3 is 15 residues. Germline V CDR1 and CDR2: MDHEN, SYDVKM. CDR3 sequence: CASSTSGGARETQYF. The CDR3 nucleotides are TGTGCCAGCAGCACCAGTGGGGGGGCGCGGGAGACCCAGTACTTC.

The chain joins TRBV6-5 to TRBJ1-3, with 7 bases aligning to TRBD1. Germline V lookup: CDR1 MNHEY, CDR2 SVGAGI. The CDR3 loop spans 14 amino acids. Trimming cost V 7 bases and J 4 bases; bases outside gene matches: 7. CDR3 sequence: CASTEGQRGNTIYF. DNA for the CDR3: TGTGCCAGCACCGAGGGACAGCGCGGAAACACCATATATTTT.

This clone showed up just once. J is TRBJ1-3 and V is TRBV5-1, with D possibly TRBD1 on 6 matching bases. The CDR3 length is 12 residues. V was shortened by 4 bases and J by 4 bases, with 6 bases between the two germline ends. Germline CDR1 and CDR2: SGHRS and YFSETQ. The CDR3 nucleotides read TGCGCCAGCAGCACAGGGGGAAACACCATATATTTT. Translating it yields CASSTGGNTIYF.

Concerning this clone itself: Other DNA variants within this sample encode the same CDR3. The chain is built from TRBV28 and TRBJ2-7; D gene unclear. Germline V gene lookup returns CDR1 MDHEN and CDR2 SYDVKM. The V end was cut by 4 bases, the J end by 3 bases, with 7 bases between. The CDR3 sequence is 12 residues long. The CDR3 DNA follows: TGTGCCAGCAGTTCCCTTGGCTACGAGCAGTACTTC. It encodes CASSSLGYEQYF.

The table lists this clone with a count of one. This rearrangement joins TRBV2 to TRBJ2-2; a weak D match, TRBD2 (5 bases). Germline V gene data show CDR1 as SNHLY and CDR2 as FYNNEI. The CDR3 length is 14 residues. Between the trimmed V and J ends, which lost 3 bases and 0 bases, there was a span of 5 bases. CDR3 DNA: TGTGCCAGCAGTGAGCGGGCGAACACCGGGGAGCTGTTTTTT. It codes for CASSERANTGELFF.

The V call is TRBV5-1, the J call TRBJ2-5; 7 bases are shared with TRBD2. This CDR3 has 14 residues. The germline V gene has CDR1 SGHRS and CDR2 YFSETQ. With V trimmed by 7 bases and J by 1 base, 7 bases remained unmatched. The CDR3 coding sequence is TGCGCCAGCGGGGGGGATGGTTCCCAAGAGACCCAGTACTTC. Its translation is CASGGDGSQETQYF.

V gene TRBV6-5 combines with J gene TRBJ2-4; possible D gene TRBD2, 5 bases. CDR1 and CDR2 (germline): MNHEY, SVGAGI. The CDR3 extends over 14 amino acids. V gave up 6 bases and J gave up 9 bases, with 18 bases separating them. CDR3 loop: CASSDREGRTIQYF. CDR3 bases: TGTGCCAGCAGCGACCGAGAGGGCAGGACCATTCAGTACTTC.

The V gene is TRBV7-9, the J gene TRBJ2-3, with 14 bases that match TRBD2. Germline CDR1 is SEHNR and CDR2 is FQNEAQ (reference sequence). The CDR3 covers 17 residues. Trimming took 1 base from V and 4 from J; bases not matched to a gene: 4. Written as DNA, the CDR3 is TGTGCCAGCAGCTTAGGGGGACTAGCGGGAGAACCAGATACGCAGTATTTT. Encoded protein: CASSLGGLAGEPDTQYF.

The CDR3 spells CASSLDRARGNTIYF. DNA of the CDR3: TGCGCCAGCAGCCTAGACCGGGCCCGCGGAAACACCATATATTTT. V gene TRBV4-1 combines with J gene TRBJ1-3; no definite D call. Looked up from germline, CDR1 is MGHRA and CDR2 is YSYEKL. The CDR3 consists of 15 residues. V lost 4 bases to trimming and J lost 4 bases, with 14 bases between them.

V and J are TRBV2 and TRBJ2-1; 7 nucleotides agree with TRBD1. V lost 3 bases and J lost 3; bases outside the gene matches: 8. From germline, CDR1 is SNHLY and CDR2 FYNNEI. The CDR3 length is 16 residues. CDR3 loop: CASSEFQGVDYNEQFF. In DNA, the CDR3 is TGTGCCAGCAGTGAGTTTCAGGGGGTAGACTACAATGAGCAGTTCTTC.

The genes are TRBV4-3 and TRBJ2-7; tentatively, D is TRBD2 (5 bases). Germline V CDR1 and CDR2: LGHNA, YSLEER. V gave up 0 bases and J gave up 2 bases, with 8 bases separating them. The CDR3 loop spans 14 amino acids. This CDR3 reads CASSQDTGTYEQYF. For the CDR3, the DNA is TGCGCCAGCAGCCAAGATACGGGAACCTACGAGCAGTACTTC.

The V gene is TRBV9, the J gene TRBJ2-7; TRBD2 agrees at 10 bases. The trim removed 1 base at V and 3 bases at J, leaving 10 bases unmatched. Germline V gene lookup returns CDR1 SGDLS and CDR2 YYNGEE. The CDR3 extends over 17 amino acids. DNA of the CDR3: TGTGCCAGCAGCGTACTGACTAGCGGGTTGTACGGCTACGAGCAGTACTTC. It yields the protein CASSVLTSGLYGYEQYF. The full variable domain, rest sourced from reference TRBV9 and TRBJ2-7, is DSGVTQTPKHLITATGQRVTLRCSPRSGDLSVYWYQQSLDQGLQFLIQYYNGEERAKGNILERFSAQQFPDLHSELNLSSLELGDSALYFCASSVLTSGLYGYEQYFGPGTRLTVT.

The DNA for the CDR3 is TGTGCCAGCAACTCACAGGGGAGGGGCGGGACTGAAGCTTTCTTT. Its translation: CASNSQGRGGTEAFF. This chain links TRBV2 with TRBJ1-1; 7 bases agree with TRBD1. The CDR3 runs to 15 residues. The junction had 13 bases not matched to a gene; V was cut back by 7 bases and J by 5 bases. Per the germline V gene, CDR1 is SNHLY and CDR2 is FYNNEI.

The chain employs TRBV29-1 and TRBJ2-1, with no clear D. The CDR3 spans 14 residues. The V gene lost 5 bases and the J gene lost 0 bases, with 11 bases spanning the gap. Germline lookup yields CDR1 SQVTM and CDR2 ANQGSEA. The CDR3 spells CSVPRWPSYNEQFF. CDR3 nucleotides: TGCAGCGTTCCGCGTTGGCCCTCCTACAATGAGCAGTTCTTC.

V and J are TRBV6-5 and TRBJ1-1; D not resolved. Germline V gene data show CDR1 as MNHEY and CDR2 as SVGAGI. The CDR3 sequence is 15 residues long. V was shortened by 0 bases and J by 1 base, with 9 bases between the two germline ends. The CDR3 DNA follows: TGTGCCAGCAGTTACTCGTATCCTCGGAACACTGAAGCTTTCTTT. It is translated as CASSYSYPRNTEAFF.

The DNA of the CDR3 is TGTGCCAGCAGCTTACGTCTTACCTACGAGCAGTACTTC. Its translation is CASSLRLTYEQYF. The J gene is TRBJ2-7, the V gene TRBV13; D remains unclear. Trimming stripped 2 bases from V and 2 bases from J, with 7 bases between. The CDR3 consists of 13 residues. Germline V CDR1 and CDR2: PRHDT, FYEKMQ (reference sequence).

The V call is TRBV27, the J call TRBJ2-1; TRBD1 agrees at 7 bases. The trim removed 5 bases at V and 6 bases at J, leaving 7 bases unmatched. The CDR3 contains 14 residues. The germline CDR1 and CDR2 sequences are MNHEY and SMNVEV (reference sequence). DNA of the CDR3: TGTGCCAGCAGTCCAAGACAGGGATCCAATGAGCAGTTCTTC. Amino acids: CASSPRQGSNEQFF.

The CDR3 reads CASSLGGTGTYEQYF. In DNA, the CDR3 is TGTGCCAGCAGCTTAGGAGGGACAGGGACCTACGAGCAGTACTTC. V usage is TRBV7-6 and J usage is TRBJ2-7; 9 bases match TRBD1. CDR1 is SGHVS and CDR2 is FNYEAQ in the germline V gene. The length of the CDR3 is 15 residues. V lost 1 base and J lost 2; bases outside the gene matches: 3.

The chain joins TRBV19 to TRBJ2-7; a possible D gene is TRBD1 (5 bases). The V gene's germline CDR1 is LNHDA and CDR2 SQIVND (reference sequence). The CDR3 has 13 residues. Trimming removed 3 bases at V and 4 bases at J, with 10 bases between. The chain's CDR3 is CASSIGKGYEQYF. As DNA, the CDR3 is TGTGCCAGTAGTATTGGAAAGGGGTACGAGCAGTACTTC.

The CDR3 region is CASSLLGGYEQYF. The DNA of the CDR3 is TGTGCCAGCAGCTTATTGGGGGGCTACGAGCAGTACTTC. The J gene is TRBJ2-7, the V gene TRBV11-2; possibly TRBD2 for D (6 bases). Germline CDR1 and CDR2: SGHAT and FQNNGV. Trimming stripped 2 bases from V and 3 bases from J, with 8 bases between. The CDR3 consists of 13 residues.

This clone was counted a single time. One end of the junction fails to match germline, which may point to a read error. The J gene is TRBJ2-1, the V gene TRBV5-1, with D tentatively TRBD1 (5 bases). The CDR3 has 13 residues. CDR1 and CDR2 from the germline V gene are SGHRS and YFSETQ. The CDR3 sequence: CASSLPPQEVDIF. CDR3 DNA sequence: TGCGCCAGCAGCTTGCCCCCACAGGAAGTTGACATCTTC.